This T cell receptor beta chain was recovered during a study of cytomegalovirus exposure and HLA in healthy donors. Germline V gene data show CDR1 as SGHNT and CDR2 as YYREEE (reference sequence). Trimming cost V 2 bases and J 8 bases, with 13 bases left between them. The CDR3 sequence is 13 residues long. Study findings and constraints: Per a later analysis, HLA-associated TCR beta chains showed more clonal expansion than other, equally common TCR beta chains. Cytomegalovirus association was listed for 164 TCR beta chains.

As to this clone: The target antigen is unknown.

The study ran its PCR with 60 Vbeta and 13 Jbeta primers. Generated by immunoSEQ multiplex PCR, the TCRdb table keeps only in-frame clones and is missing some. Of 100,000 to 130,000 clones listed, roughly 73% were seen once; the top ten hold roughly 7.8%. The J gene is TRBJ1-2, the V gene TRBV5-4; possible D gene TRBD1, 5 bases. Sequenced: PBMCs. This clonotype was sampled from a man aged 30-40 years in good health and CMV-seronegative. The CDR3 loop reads CASSFFGGGGYTF. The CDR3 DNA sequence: TGTGCCAGCAGCTTTTTTGGCGGGGGAGGCTACACCTTC.